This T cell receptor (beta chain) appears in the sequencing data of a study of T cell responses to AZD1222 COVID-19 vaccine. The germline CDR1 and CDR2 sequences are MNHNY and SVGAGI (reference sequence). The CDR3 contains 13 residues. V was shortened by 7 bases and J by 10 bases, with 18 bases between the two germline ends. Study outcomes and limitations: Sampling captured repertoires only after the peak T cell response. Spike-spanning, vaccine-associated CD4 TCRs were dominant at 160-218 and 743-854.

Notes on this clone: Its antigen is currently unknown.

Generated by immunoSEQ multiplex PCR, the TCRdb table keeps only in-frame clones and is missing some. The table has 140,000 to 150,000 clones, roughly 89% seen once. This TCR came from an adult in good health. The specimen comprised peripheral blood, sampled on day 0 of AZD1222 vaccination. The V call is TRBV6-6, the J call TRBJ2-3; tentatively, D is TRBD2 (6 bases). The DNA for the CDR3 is TGTGCCAGCAACGCGGGCCCCCCGGGAGCGCAGTATTTT. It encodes CASNAGPPGAQYF.